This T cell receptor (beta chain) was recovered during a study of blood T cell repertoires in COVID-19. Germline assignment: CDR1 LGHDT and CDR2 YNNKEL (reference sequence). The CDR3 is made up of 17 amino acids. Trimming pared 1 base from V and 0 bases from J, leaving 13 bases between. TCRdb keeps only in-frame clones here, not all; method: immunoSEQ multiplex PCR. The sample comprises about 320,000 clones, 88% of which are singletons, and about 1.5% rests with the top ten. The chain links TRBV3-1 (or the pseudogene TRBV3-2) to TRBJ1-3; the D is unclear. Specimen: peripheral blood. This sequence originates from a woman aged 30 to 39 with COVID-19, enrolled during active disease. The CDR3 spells CASSQGRRQFSGNTIYF. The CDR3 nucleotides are TGTGCCAGCAGCCAAGGCCGTCGACAATTCTCTGGAAACACCATATATTTT.